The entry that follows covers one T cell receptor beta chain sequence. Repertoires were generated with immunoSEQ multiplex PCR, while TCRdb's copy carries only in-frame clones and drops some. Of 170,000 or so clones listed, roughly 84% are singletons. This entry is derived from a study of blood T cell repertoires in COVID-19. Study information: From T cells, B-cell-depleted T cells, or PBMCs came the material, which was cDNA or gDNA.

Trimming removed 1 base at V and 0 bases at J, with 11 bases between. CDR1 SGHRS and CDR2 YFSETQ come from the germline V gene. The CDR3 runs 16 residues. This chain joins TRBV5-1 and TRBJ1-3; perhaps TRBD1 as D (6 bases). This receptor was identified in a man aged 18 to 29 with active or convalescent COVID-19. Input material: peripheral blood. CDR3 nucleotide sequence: TGCGCCAGCAGCTTGTCAACAGGGCGCTCTGGAAACACCATATATTTT. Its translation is CASSLSTGRSGNTIYF.